The entry below describes one TCR beta chain. As yet, its antigen is unknown. This sample was taken from a study of OX40 agonist ivuxolimab in advanced cancers. The overall study: Intravenous ivuxolimab at 0.01 to 10 mg/kg was given to patients every 2 weeks.

This table comes from immunoSEQ multiplex PCR, and its TCRdb copy is limited to in-frame clones, with some not included. The sample comprises almost 85,000 clones, 90% to 95% of which are singletons, and approximately 10% rests with the top ten. Findings and limits, study-wide: Clones of CD4+ and CD8+ blood T cells grew by week 6 at doses of 0.1 to 3.0 mg/kg. Expanded clones tended on average to be more numerous among CD8+ T cells than CD4+. Nonresponders, in some cases, also had low normalized T-cell clonal expansion.

This TCR derives from an adult with an advanced solid tumor such as melanoma, head and neck, liver or kidney cancer. The source material was CD4+ or CD8+ T cells sorted from blood, sampled in a trial of the OX40 agonist ivuxolimab.

The CDR3 protein is CASSVPGQGRDTQYF. Written as DNA, the CDR3 is TGTGCCAGCAGTGTACCGGGACAGGGAAGAGATACGCAGTATTTT. This chain links TRBV5-6 with TRBJ2-3; 9 bases line up with TRBD1. The V and J ends lost 5 bases and 5 bases, in that order; junction bases with no gene match: 9. CDR1 is SGHDT, CDR2 YYEEEE, per germline. The CDR3 runs 15 residues.